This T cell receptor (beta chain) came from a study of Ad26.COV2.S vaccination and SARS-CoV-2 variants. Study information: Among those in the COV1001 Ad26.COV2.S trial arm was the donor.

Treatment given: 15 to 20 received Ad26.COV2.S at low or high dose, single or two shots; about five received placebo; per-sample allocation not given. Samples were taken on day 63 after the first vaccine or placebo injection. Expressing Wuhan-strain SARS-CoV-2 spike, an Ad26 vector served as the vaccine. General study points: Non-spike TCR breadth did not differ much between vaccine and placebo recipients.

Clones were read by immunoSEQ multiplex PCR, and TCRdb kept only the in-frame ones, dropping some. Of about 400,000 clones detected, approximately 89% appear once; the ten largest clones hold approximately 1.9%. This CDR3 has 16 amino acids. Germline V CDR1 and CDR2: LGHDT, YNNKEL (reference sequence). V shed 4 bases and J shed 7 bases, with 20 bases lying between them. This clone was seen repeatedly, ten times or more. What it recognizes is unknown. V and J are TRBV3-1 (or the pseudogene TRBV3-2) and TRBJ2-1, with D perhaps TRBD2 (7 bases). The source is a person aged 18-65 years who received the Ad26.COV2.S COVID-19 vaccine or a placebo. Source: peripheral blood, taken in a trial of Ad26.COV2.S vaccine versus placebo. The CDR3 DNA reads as TGTGCCAGCAGCCTGCAGGGGAGGGAGGGAAGGAATGAGCAGTTCTTC. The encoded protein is CASSLQGREGRNEQFF.